This T cell receptor (beta chain) is from a study of vaccination and CD4 T cells after COVID-19. Germline CDR1 DFQATT, CDR2 SNEGSKA (reference sequence). This CDR3 has 15 amino acids. Trimming took off 4 bases at V and 0 bases at J, with 13 bases between the two ends. The Oncomine TCR Beta short-read assay was applied to DNA of cultured CD4+ T cells. It was from cultured CD4+ T cells that genomic DNA was extracted. Each CDR3 protein gets one entry after TCRdb re-called the PCR reads with MiXCR. The sample holds under 20,000 distinct CDR3 sequences, 70% to 75% seen once. As regards this clonotype: Its antigen is as yet unknown.

Treatment meaning: approximately 9-day PBMC culture with coronavirus spike peptide pools or control peptides (ViraFEST assay). Antigen-specific T cells were expanded with peptide pools by ViraFEST, and TCRs were then sequenced. The source of this sequence is a human donor who had recovered from COVID-19. The rearrangement links TRBV20-1 to TRBJ1-5; tentatively, D is TRBD1 (6 bases). The material sequenced was CD4+ T cells from blood, cultured in vitro. The CDR3 here is CSATEGGSSNQPQHF. The CDR3 DNA is TGCAGTGCTACAGAGGGGGGGTCTAGCAATCAGCCCCAGCATTTT.